The rows below give T cell receptor beta chains drawn from one sample of a study of human T cells and chemical hapten exposure. TCRdb reprocessed the 5' RACE reads with MiXCR, giving one entry per CDR3 protein. Among 130,000 or so distinct CDR3 sequences listed, 4.1% were seen once. Receptor source: a female donor in good health. Each CDR3 is given with its conserved first and last residue. Fields, in order: D gene, clone size, J gene, V gene, CDR3 protein, CDR3 DNA. A D gene is named only where the DNA matches it firmly. Clone size is given for some rows only: seen once, a few or many times, or a class if the clone is expanded.

TRBD2 | many | TRBJ2-7 | TRBV3-1 | CASSDPSGGTYEQYF | TGTGCCAGCAGCGATCCTAGCGGGGGGACCTACGAGCAGTACTTC
TRBD2 | many | TRBJ2-3 | TRBV6-1 | CASSEVSGGTDTQYF | TGTGCCAGCAGTGAGGTTAGCGGGGGCACAGATACGCAGTATTTT
. | . | TRBJ1-1 | TRBV9 | CASSPRLATEAFF | TGTGCCAGCAGCCCCCGCCTCGCGACTGAAGCTTTCTTT
. | few | TRBJ1-2 | TRBV20-1 | CSARNNGYTF | TGCAGTGCTAGAAACAATGGCTACACCTTC
. | many | TRBJ1-3 | TRBV4-3 | CASSQDSGLRGTIYF | TGCGCCAGCAGCCAAGATTCAGGGCTTCGGGGGACCATATATTTT
. | many | TRBJ2-1 | TRBV2 | CAIHDVGATNEQFF | TGTGCCATCCATGATGTGGGGGCCACCAATGAGCAGTTCTTC
. | many | TRBJ2-5 | TRBV28 | CASNKQGRGETQYF | TGTGCCAGCAACAAACAGGGCCGAGGGGAGACCCAGTACTTC
. | many | TRBJ1-5 | TRBV7-9 | CASSHAGAPHQPQHF | TGTGCCAGCAGCCACGCAGGGGCTCCGCATCAGCCCCAGCATTTT
TRBD2 | many | TRBJ2-1 | TRBV9 | CASSGPGLAGGGSYNEQFF | TGTGCCAGCAGCGGACCGGGACTAGCGGGGGGGGGCTCCTACAATGAGCAGTTCTTC
TRBD1 | many | TRBJ1-5 | TRBV12-3/TRBV12-4 | CASSFVVSTGLNQPQHF | TGTGCCAGCAGTTTCGTCGTCTCGACAGGGCTAAATCAGCCCCAGCATTTT
TRBD1 | many | TRBJ1-1 | TRBV20-1 | CSATDRGSQTEAFF | TGCAGTGCTACGGACAGGGGGTCTCAAACCGAAGCTTTCTTT
. | many | TRBJ2-7 | TRBV28 | CASLRRGAGYEQYF | TGTGCCAGCCTAAGACGGGGGGCGGGCTACGAGCAGTACTTC
. | many | TRBJ2-5 | TRBV7-3 | CASSLTPADQETQYF | TGTGCCAGCAGCTTAACGCCAGCGGACCAAGAGACCCAGTACTTC
. | many | TRBJ1-3 | TRBV7-3 | CASSSAPPGTPGNTIYF | TGTGCCAGCAGCTCCGCACCGCCGGGAACCCCAGGAAACACCATATATTTT
. | many | TRBJ2-3 | TRBV29-1 | CSARISTDTQYF | TGCAGCGCCAGAATTAGCACAGATACGCAGTATTTT
. | many | TRBJ1-1 | TRBV21-1 | CASSKGRGRPNAEAFF | TGTGCCAGCAGCAAAGGCAGGGGGCGGCCCAATGCTGAAGCTTTCTTT
. | . | TRBJ1-4 | TRBV7-9 | CASSLAVGAIATNEKLFF | TGTGCCAGCAGCTTAGCTGTAGGGGCTATTGCAACTAATGAAAAACTGTTTTTT
. | many | TRBJ1-1 | TRBV19 | CASSMEGYEAFF | TGTGCCAGTAGTATGGAAGGGTATGAAGCTTTCTTT
TRBD1 | many | TRBJ2-6 | TRBV12-3/TRBV12-4 | CASSPASGGSGGNVLTF | TGTGCCAGCAGCCCTGCTTCAGGGGGCTCTGGGGGCAACGTCCTGACTTTC
. | many | TRBJ2-3 | TRBV7-2 | CASRPGADTQYF | TGTGCCAGCAGACCTGGAGCCGATACGCAGTATTTT
. | few | TRBJ1-1 | TRBV12-3/TRBV12-4 | CASSLRHWTTEAFF | TGTGCCAGCAGTTTAAGACATTGGACCACTGAAGCTTTCTTT
TRBD2 | many | TRBJ2-7 | TRBV7-9 | CASSPLGLAGDYEQYF | TGTGCCAGCAGCCCGCTCGGGCTAGCGGGGGACTACGAGCAGTACTTC
TRBD1 | few | TRBJ1-4 | TRBV7-9 | CASSQASTGTGSEKLFF | TGTGCCAGCAGCCAAGCATCAACCGGGACAGGGAGTGAAAAACTGTTTTTT
. | many | TRBJ2-1 | TRBV3-1 | CASSHENEQFF | TGTGCCAGCAGCCACGAAAATGAGCAGTTCTTC
TRBD2 | many | TRBJ2-7 | TRBV4-3 | CASSQELAGDYSYEQYF | TGCGCCAGCAGCCAAGAGCTAGCGGGGGACTACTCCTACGAGCAGTACTTC
. | many | TRBJ1-4 | TRBV7-6 | CASSLWEAEKLFF | TGTGCCAGCAGCTTGTGGGAGGCTGAAAAACTGTTTTTT
. | many | TRBJ2-6 | TRBV29-1 | CSVRDSGANVLTF | TGCAGCGTTCGAGATTCTGGGGCCAACGTCCTGACTTTC
TRBD1 | many | TRBJ1-1 | TRBV27 | CASSQQGLVITEAFF | TGTGCCAGCAGTCAACAGGGGTTGGTGATAACTGAAGCTTTCTTT
. | many | TRBJ1-5 | TRBV15 | CATGAKQGSGQPQHF | TGTGCCACCGGTGCGAAACAGGGAAGCGGTCAGCCCCAGCATTTT
TRBD2 | many | TRBJ2-5 | TRBV12-3/TRBV12-4 | CASSDWRGDGETQYF | TGTGCCAGCAGCGACTGGCGGGGGGATGGAGAGACCCAGTACTTC
. | many | TRBJ1-6 | TRBV9 | CASSVGRQGSSPLHF | TGTGCCAGCAGCGTAGGAAGGCAGGGGAGTTCACCCCTCCACTTT
. | many | TRBJ1-1 | TRBV7-8 | CASSLELNTEAFF | TGTGCCAGCAGCTTGGAACTTAACACTGAAGCTTTCTTT
. | many | TRBJ2-3 | TRBV7-3 | CASSLGYTSTDTQYF | TGTGCCAGCAGCTTAGGCTACACCAGCACAGATACGCAGTATTTT
TRBD2 | many | TRBJ2-2 | TRBV11-2 | CASSLVVATGGLGELFF | TGTGCCAGCAGCTTAGTAGTGGCGACGGGGGGTCTGGGGGAGCTGTTTTTT
. | . | TRBJ2-7 | TRBV4-2 | CASSRSSPDNTDEQYF | TGTGCCAGCAGCCGGTCGTCCCCTGACAATACCGACGAGCAGTACTTC
. | many | TRBJ2-7 | TRBV6-2/TRBV6-3 | CASTPRITYEQYF | TGTGCCAGCACTCCCCGGATCACCTACGAGCAGTACTTC
. | many | TRBJ1-4 | TRBV7-9 | CASSPGHAATNEKLFF | TGTGCCAGCAGCCCGGGACACGCTGCAACTAATGAAAAACTGTTTTTT
. | many | TRBJ1-6 | TRBV6-5 | CASSPSYNSPLHF | TGTGCCAGCAGTCCCAGTTATAATTCACCCCTCCACTTT
. | many | TRBJ1-1 | TRBV7-9 | CASSIQRIESPEAFF | TGTGCCAGCAGCATCCAACGCATAGAAAGTCCTGAAGCTTTCTTT
. | many | TRBJ2-3 | TRBV4-3 | CASSQLWASDTQYF | TGCGCCAGCAGCCAATTATGGGCGTCAGATACGCAGTATTTT
TRBD1 | many | TRBJ1-5 | TRBV2 | CASSGRTGDQPQHF | TGTGCCAGCAGTGGAAGGACAGGGGATCAGCCCCAGCATTTT
TRBD1 | many | TRBJ1-4 | TRBV12-3/TRBV12-4 | CASSLGQGDEKLFF | TGTGCCAGCAGCCTGGGACAGGGTGATGAAAAACTGTTTTTT
. | many | TRBJ1-5 | TRBV12-3/TRBV12-4 | CASRATGRSNQPQHF | TGTGCCAGCAGGGCAACAGGGAGGAGCAATCAGCCCCAGCATTTT
. | few | TRBJ1-6 | TRBV7-9 | CASSLVSANSPLHF | TGTGCCAGCAGCTTAGTCTCGGCCAATTCACCCCTCCACTTT
. | many | TRBJ2-7 | TRBV5-4 | CASSLVQTVSYEQYF | TGTGCCAGCAGCTTGGTGCAGACGGTTTCCTACGAGCAGTACTTC
TRBD1 | many | TRBJ2-1 | TRBV7-9 | CASGGSPGQTTYNEQFF | TGTGCCAGTGGGGGATCGCCGGGACAGACCACCTACAATGAGCAGTTCTTC
. | many | TRBJ1-6 | TRBV5-4 | CASSLVRGLSSPLHF | TGTGCCAGCAGCTTGGTACGGGGGCTCAGTTCACCCCTCCACTTT
TRBD2 | many | TRBJ2-7 | TRBV29-1 | CSVEDLGGTPEQYF | TGCAGCGTTGAAGATCTGGGGGGGACCCCCGAGCAGTACTTC
. | many | TRBJ2-5 | TRBV11-2 | CASSPRGVQETQYF | TGTGCCAGCAGCCCCCGAGGGGTCCAAGAGACCCAGTACTTC
. | many | TRBJ2-7 | TRBV6-5 | CASSSPGFGQYF | TGTGCCAGCAGTTCCCCCGGGTTCGGGCAGTACTTC
. | many | TRBJ2-3 | TRBV7-2 | CASRPRSRASTDTQYF | TGTGCCAGCAGACCCAGGTCACGGGCGAGCACAGATACGCAGTATTTT
. | many | TRBJ2-7 | TRBV11-2 | CASSNRAHSYEQYF | TGTGCCAGCAGCAACCGGGCCCACTCTTACGAGCAGTACTTC
. | many | TRBJ1-2 | TRBV19 | CASSRQPYGYTF | TGTGCCAGTAGTAGACAGCCTTATGGCTACACCTTC
TRBD1 | few | TRBJ1-2 | TRBV5-4 | CASGRGSQGAYTF | TGTGCCAGCGGAAGAGGCTCACAGGGGGCTTACACCTTC
TRBD2 | many | TRBJ2-3 | TRBV7-9 | CASSLASGGGEDTQYF | TGTGCCAGCAGCTTGGCTAGCGGGGGGGGGGAAGATACGCAGTATTTT
. | many | TRBJ1-1 | TRBV7-3 | CASSLRGWDTEAFF | TGTGCCAGCAGCTTAAGGGGCTGGGACACTGAAGCTTTCTTT
TRBD2 | many | TRBJ2-4 | TRBV4-3 | CASSQATSGVLKNIQYF | TGCGCCAGCAGCCAAGCGACTAGCGGGGTCCTCAAAAACATTCAGTACTTC
. | . | TRBJ2-1 | TRBV11-2 | CASRFQGGHYNEQFF | TGTGCCAGCAGATTTCAGGGGGGGCATTACAATGAGCAGTTCTTC